This T cell receptor beta chain is from a study of T cell repertoires in cytomegalovirus infection. A single record per CDR3 protein comes from TCRdb applying MiXCR to the reads. The sample carries approximately 700,000 distinct CDR3 sequences, under 40% recorded once. This CDR3 contains 15 residues. V was shortened by 3 bases and J by 3 bases, with 12 bases between the two germline ends. This receptor was identified in a human donor in good health (CMV status not recorded). Some clones in this sample may be carry-over from other donors' samples. The chain joins TRBV12-3 or TRBV12-4 to TRBJ2-1; D is perhaps TRBD2 (5 bases). The sequenced sample was PBMCs. For the CDR3, the DNA is TGTGCCAGCAGTTTCCGGACGGGGTACTACAATGAGCAGTTCTTC. Translating it yields CASSFRTGYYNEQFF.